Below are 16 T cell receptor beta chains sequenced from a single sample in a study of cytomegalovirus exposure and HLA in healthy donors. Researchers ran the PCR with 60 Vbeta and 13 Jbeta primers. Sequenced by immunoSEQ multiplex PCR; TCRdb stores in-frame clones only, minus some. The table lists 150,000 to 200,000 clones, around 72% of them singletons. What was sequenced was PBMCs. These receptors all come from a woman between 50 and 59 years old in good health and CMV-seropositive.

The chain joins TRBV6-6 to TRBJ1-1; D call uncertain. The V gene's germline CDR1 is MNHNY and CDR2 SVGAGI (reference sequence). CDR3 length equals 15 residues. Trimming took off 5 bases at V and 5 bases at J, with 18 bases between the two ends. The CDR3 reads CASSTAGGGQTEAFF. DNA for the CDR3: TGTGCCAGCAGTACCGCAGGAGGCGGGCAGACTGAAGCTTTCTTT.

The chain uses TRBV5-8 and TRBJ1-1; no firm D call. This CDR3 region has 13 residues. The V gene lost 0 bases and the J gene lost 3 bases, with 6 bases spanning the gap. Germline V gene data show CDR1 as SGHTS and CDR2 as YDEGEE. CDR3 sequence reads: CASSLGVDTEAFF. The CDR3 DNA is TGTGCCAGCAGCTTGGGAGTGGACACTGAAGCTTTCTTT.

This clone came up once. V usage is TRBV5-1 and J usage is TRBJ2-1; 8 bases map to TRBD2. The ends lost 4 bases at V and 9 bases at J; junction bases unmatched: 9. The CDR3 is made up of 14 amino acids. Germline V gene data show CDR1 as SGHRS and CDR2 as YFSETQ. The CDR3 sequence is CASSIGLAVGEQFF. The CDR3 bases are TGCGCCAGCAGCATAGGACTAGCCGTAGGTGAGCAGTTCTTC.

This clone was recorded a few times. V is TRBV27 and J is TRBJ2-7; TRBD2 aligns across 13 bases. The germline V gene has CDR1 MNHEY and CDR2 SMNVEV (reference sequence). V gave up 5 bases and J gave up 0 bases; unmatched junction bases: 7. CDR3 length equals 17 residues. DNA for the CDR3: TGTGCCAGCAGTGAGACTAGCGGGAGGACCCCCTCCTACGAGCAGTACTTC. It codes for CASSETSGRTPSYEQYF.

The V and J genes are TRBV5-4 and TRBJ1-2; 9 bases align to TRBD1. There are 15 residues in the CDR3. The V segment lost 5 bases and the J segment 1 base; nucleotides outside the gene matches: 6. Germline values: CDR1 SGHNT, CDR2 YYREEE (reference sequence). The CDR3 sequence: CASRKTGGGNYGYTF. The CDR3 DNA sequence: TGTGCCAGCAGGAAGACAGGGGGGGGTAACTATGGCTACACCTTC. Filled out from reference TRBV5-4 and TRBJ1-2, the complete variable domain reads ETGVTQSPTHLIKTRGQQVTLRCSSQSGHNTVSWYQQALGQGPQFIFQYYREEENGRGNFPPRFSGLQFPNYSSELNVNALELDDSALYLCASRKTGGGNYGYTFGSGTRLTVV.

This chain uses TRBV30 with TRBJ1-4; TRBD1 might be the D (5 bases). Trimming left V 6 bases short and J 5 bases short, with 10 bases between. Germline CDR1 and CDR2: GTSNPN and SVGIG (reference sequence). The CDR3 loop spans 12 amino acids. The chain's CDR3 is CACDRPNEKLFF. The CDR3 nucleotides read TGTGCCTGTGACAGACCCAATGAAAAACTGTTTTTT.

This clone was recorded only once. The rearrangement joins TRBV5-5 to TRBJ2-3; D call uncertain. Germline values: CDR1 SGHKS, CDR2 YYEKEE (reference sequence). Trimming left V 3 bases short and J 0 bases short, with 5 bases between. This CDR3 has 13 amino acids. The CDR3 region has the DNA TGTGCCAGCAGCTCCCCTAGCACAGATACGCAGTATTTT. It is translated as CASSSPSTDTQYF.

The CDR3 protein is CASSEGPGGTGELFF. CDR3 in DNA: TGTGCCAGCAGCGAGGGACCGGGGGGCACCGGGGAGCTGTTTTTT. This rearrangement joins TRBV9 to TRBJ2-2, with 7 bases identical to TRBD2. V lost 3 bases and J lost 4; bases outside the gene matches: 6. The CDR3 totals 15 residues. Per the germline V gene, CDR1 is SGDLS and CDR2 is YYNGEE.

This chain connects TRBV4-3 to TRBJ1-2; 9 bases map to TRBD1. V trimming: 0 bases; J trimming: 4 bases; junction bases outside the gene matches: 6. This CDR3 comprises 16 residues. CDR1 LGHNA and CDR2 YSLEER come from the germline V gene. DNA for the CDR3: TGCGCCAGCAGCCAAGATCGAACAGGGGGCGCCTATGGCTACACCTTC. Translated: CASSQDRTGGAYGYTF.

This chain links TRBV19 with TRBJ1-2; 8 positions match TRBD1. Trimming at V came to 10 bases and at J to 8 bases, leaving 12 bases not matched to a gene. The length of the CDR3 is 13 residues. Germline V lookup: CDR1 LNHDA, CDR2 SQIVND (reference sequence). DNA of the CDR3: TGTGCCACTAGGGACAGGAGCAACTCCGGCTACACCTTC. Translating it yields CATRDRSNSGYTF.

The sample holds a few counts of this clone. The chain carries TRBV29-1 and TRBJ1-3; TRBD1 matches 7 bases. From germline, CDR1 is SQVTM and CDR2 ANQGSEA. The CDR3 extends over 13 amino acids. The junction had 3 bases not matched to a gene; V was cut back by 7 bases and J by 0 bases. This chain's CDR3 is CSAKGASGNTIYF. The CDR3 bases are TGCAGCGCCAAGGGGGCCTCTGGAAACACCATATATTTT. Full variable domain (remainder filled in from reference TRBV29-1 and TRBJ1-3): SAVISQKPSRDICQRGTSLTIQCQVDSQVTMMFWYRQQPGQSLTLIATANQGSEATYESGFVIDKFPISRPNLTFSTLTVSNMSPEDSSIYLCSAKGASGNTIYFGEGSWLTVV.

This chain joins TRBV28 and TRBJ1-5; D remains unclear. The CDR3 is 12 residues long. The ends were cut back, 9 bases at V and 9 bases at J, with 15 bases in the middle. Germline CDR1 reads MDHEN; CDR2 reads SYDVKM. The CDR3 reads CASTTPPRPQHF. The DNA of the CDR3 is TGTGCCAGTACCACACCCCCCCGGCCCCAGCATTTT.

CDR3 sequence reads: CASSLGGASPNTQYF. The CDR3 DNA is TGTGCCAGCAGCTTAGGAGGCGCCTCCCCCAATACGCAGTATTTT. The genes are TRBV7-2 and TRBJ2-3; no clear D gene. V was pared by 1 base and J by 7 bases, with 15 bases between. There are 15 residues in the CDR3. The germline V gene has CDR1 SGHTA and CDR2 FQGNSA.

This clone has just a few counts. The gene calls are TRBV27 and TRBJ2-1, with TRBD2 identical over 10 bases. Germline lookup yields CDR1 MNHEY and CDR2 SMNVEV (reference sequence). Trimming took 3 bases from V and 5 from J; bases not matched to a gene: 7. The CDR3 is made up of 16 amino acids. The CDR3 DNA reads TGTGCCAGCAGTTTGCCGCCCCTAGCGGGGGACAATGAGCAGTTCTTC. This sequence encodes CASSLPPLAGDNEQFF.

The V gene is TRBV5-4, the J gene TRBJ2-2; TRBD1 might be the D (6 bases). V was trimmed by 0 bases and J by 4 bases, leaving 10 bases between them. Germline loops: CDR1 SGHNT, CDR2 YYREEE (reference sequence). The CDR3 is 15 amino acids. The CDR3 bases are TGTGCCAGCAGCTTGGACAGGGTGGGCACCGGGGAGCTGTTTTTT. Protein: CASSLDRVGTGELFF.

The chain employs TRBV28 and TRBJ2-7; tentative D call: TRBD1 (6 bases). CDR1 and CDR2 (germline): MDHEN, SYDVKM. Trimming took off 5 bases at V and 6 bases at J, with 11 bases between the two ends. The CDR3 is 12 amino acids. CDR3 sequence: CASSRTGIEQYF. CDR3 DNA: TGTGCCAGCAGTCGAACAGGGATCGAGCAGTACTTC.